The T cell receptor beta chain under discussion was sequenced for a study of regulatory T cells in long-lasting Graves disease. Study results and caveats: Small numbers of samples may have cut accuracy.

Combining iRepertoire HTBI primers with Arm-PCR of CDR3 regions, the authors built TCR beta libraries. MiXCR, run by TCRdb on the multiplex PCR reads, gives a single entry per CDR3 protein. The table lists roughly 430,000 distinct CDR3 sequences, about a sixth of them singletons. This clonotype was seen at least ten times. Its antigen is currently unknown. The time point was: newly diagnosed GD, antithyroid drugs for less than 3 months. PBMC-extracted RNA yielded the TCR library. Separately, the same data were catalogued under a study of T cells in Graves' hyperthyroidism and ophthalmopathy.

Sequenced here: peripheral blood mononuclear cells (PBMCs), sampled at new diagnosis, from a patient treated with antithyroid drugs. The TCR comes from a woman between 25 and 40 years old with Graves disease.

The CDR3 region is CASRRGGTSFSNQPQHF. In nucleotides, the CDR3 is TGTGCCAGCAGGCGGGGAGGGACATCATTTAGCAATCAGCCCCAGCATTTT. The chain recombines TRBV27 with TRBJ1-5; D might be TRBD1 (6 bases). Germline V gene sequence: CDR1 MNHEY, CDR2 SMNVEV (reference sequence). The CDR3 length is 17 residues. Trimming took 6 bases from V and 0 from J, leaving 18 bases between them.